The 21 T cell receptor beta chains reported below all come from one sample, sequenced in a study of human T cells and chemical hapten exposure. Time point of the sample: patch test 1, 2 weeks after DPC sensitization. The sample's treatment: therapeutic diphenylcyclopropenone sensitization with weekly scalp DPC. From the RACE reads, TCRdb called clonotypes with MiXCR, one entry per CDR3 protein. The sample lists 150,000 or so distinct CDR3 sequences; around 15% were seen once. The specimen comprised whole blood, sampled in connection with sensitization to the hapten diphenylcyclopropenone (DPC). All receptors come from a woman aged 25 to 45 with alopecia areata. Some clones in this sample may be carry-over from other donors' samples.

This clonotype was observed a handful of times. V gene TRBV14 combines with J gene TRBJ2-1, with TRBD2 matching over 7 bases. J was trimmed by 4 bases and V by 5 bases; bases with no gene match: 8. The CDR3 consists of 15 residues. Germline V gene data show CDR1 as SGHDN and CDR2 as FVKESK. For the CDR3, the DNA is TGTGCCAGCAGCAAGCCGGGACTATTGTACAATGAGCAGTTCTTC. This codes for CASSKPGLLYNEQFF.

There are a few counts of this clonotype. The chain employs TRBV7-9 and TRBJ1-2; a possible D gene is TRBD1 (5 bases). The CDR3 extends over 14 amino acids. The germline gives CDR1 SEHNR, CDR2 FQNEAQ (reference sequence). V was shortened by 0 bases and J by 5 bases, with 10 bases between the two germline ends. For the CDR3, the DNA is TGTGCCAGCAGCTTAGCGGGGACGATATATGGCTACACCTTC. Translated: CASSLAGTIYGYTF. Complete variable domain (other parts from reference TRBV7-9 and TRBJ1-2): DTGVSQNPRHKITKRGQNVTFRCDPISEHNRLYWYRQTLGQGPEFLTYFQNEAQLEKSRLLSDRFSAERPKGSFSTLEIQRTEQGDSAMYLCASSLAGTIYGYTFGSGTRLTVV.

Ten or more counts support this clonotype. The chain carries TRBV7-2 and TRBJ2-1, with 7 bases identical to TRBD1. The CDR3 spans 14 residues. Per germline, CDR1 SGHTA and CDR2 FQGNSA. J was trimmed by 8 bases and V by 5 bases; bases with no gene match: 9. The CDR3 sequence is CASSPRDSSDEQFF. The CDR3 coding sequence is TGTGCCAGCAGCCCCCGGGACAGTTCGGATGAGCAGTTCTTC. Complete variable domain (other parts from reference TRBV7-2 and TRBJ2-1): GAGVSQSPSNKVTEKGKDVELRCDPISGHTALYWYRQSLGQGLEFLIYFQGNSAPDKSGLPSDRFSAERTGGSVSTLTIQRTQQEDSAVYLCASSPRDSSDEQFFGPGTRLTVL.

This chain links TRBV7-2 with TRBJ1-2; D is ambiguous. Germline CDR1 is SGHTA and CDR2 is FQGNSA. Trimming removed 5 bases from V and 3 bases from J, with 13 bases in between. The CDR3 has 14 amino acids. The CDR3 DNA is TGTGCCAGCAGCCAACCCCCCCCTCACTATGGCTACACCTTC. Translated: CASSQPPPHYGYTF.

The gene calls are TRBV7-9 and TRBJ1-4, with D hard to call. Per germline, CDR1 SEHNR and CDR2 FQNEAQ (reference sequence). The length of the CDR3 is 17 residues. The V and J ends lost 3 bases and 2 bases respectively, with 16 bases between them. CDR3 region: CASSFTRALGTNEKLFF. The DNA for the CDR3 is TGTGCCAGCAGCTTTACCCGGGCCCTAGGGACTAATGAAAAACTGTTTTTT.

The genes are TRBV12-3 or TRBV12-4 and TRBJ1-5; possibly TRBD1 for D (5 bases). V was trimmed by 5 bases and J by 2 bases, leaving 10 bases between them. The CDR3 is made up of 14 amino acids. The CDR3 loop reads CASSHRDGNQPQHF. The CDR3 DNA sequence: TGTGCCAGCAGTCACCGGGACGGCAATCAGCCCCAGCATTTT.

This rearrangement joins TRBV10-3 to TRBJ2-3; possible D gene TRBD2, 5 bases. Trimming stripped 4 bases from V and 3 bases from J, with 11 bases between. Germline-derived CDR1 and CDR2 are ENHRY and SYGVKD. The CDR3 runs to 14 residues. DNA of the CDR3: TGTGCCATCAGTGTGAACCGAGGGACAGATACGCAGTATTTT. It yields the protein CAISVNRGTDTQYF.

The DNA for the CDR3 is TGCGCCAGCAGTCCGGCGGGAGGCTACAATGAGCAGTTCTTC. It specifies CASSPAGGYNEQFF. The V gene is TRBV5-1, the J gene TRBJ2-1; 8 nucleotides align to TRBD2. The germline V gene has CDR1 SGHRS and CDR2 YFSETQ. The CDR3 length is 14 residues. Germline trimming cut 5 bases from V and 3 bases from J; bases unmatched to any gene: 4. The variable domain in full, completed from reference TRBV5-1 and TRBJ2-1, reads KAGVTQTPRYLIKTRGQQVTLSCSPISGHRSVSWYQQTPGQGLQFLFEYFSETQRNKGNFPGRFSGRQFSNSRSEMNVSTLELGDSALYLCASSPAGGYNEQFFGPGTRLTVL.

This clonotype has a count of ten or more. The V and J genes are TRBV7-9 and TRBJ2-5; tentative D call: TRBD2 (5 bases). Trimming removed 6 bases from V and 4 bases from J, with 12 bases in between. The V gene's germline CDR1 is SEHNR and CDR2 FQNEAQ (reference sequence). This CDR3 has 13 residues. The CDR3 sequence is CASSLGGGETQYF. As DNA, the CDR3 is TGTGCCAGCAGTCTTGGAGGAGGAGAGACCCAGTACTTC. The variable domain in full, with the rest retrieved from reference TRBV7-9 and TRBJ2-5, is DTGVSQNPRHKITKRGQNVTFRCDPISEHNRLYWYRQTLGQGPEFLTYFQNEAQLEKSRLLSDRFSAERPKGSFSTLEIQRTEQGDSAMYLCASSLGGGETQYFGPGTRLLVL.

The chain joins TRBV29-1 to TRBJ1-2; no reliable D call. V lost 4 bases and J 8 bases, leaving 14 bases between the germline ends. The CDR3 runs 12 residues. Germline V gives CDR1 SQVTM, CDR2 ANQGSEA. This CDR3 is CSVVSDFRGYTF. Here the CDR3 DNA reads TGCAGCGTTGTATCGGACTTCAGGGGCTACACCTTC.

The genes are TRBV7-9 and TRBJ1-1, with D unresolved. This CDR3 comprises 12 residues. With 5 bases removed from V and 8 bases from J, the gap between germline ends came to 12 bases. CDR1 and CDR2 (germline): SEHNR, FQNEAQ (reference sequence). The CDR3 loop reads CASSPGRIEAFF. In DNA form, the CDR3 reads TGTGCCAGCAGCCCCGGACGGATAGAAGCTTTCTTT.

This clonotype came up a few times. The genes are TRBV9 and TRBJ2-1, with 9 bases matching TRBD2. CDR1 SGDLS and CDR2 YYNGEE come from the germline V gene. Trimming cost V 0 bases and J 4 bases; bases outside gene matches: 14. The CDR3 length is 19 residues. CDR3 bases: TGTGCCAGCAGCGTAGGAGTAGTGTGGCGGGAGGGTCCTTACAATGAGCAGTTCTTC. The encoded protein is CASSVGVVWREGPYNEQFF.

About this clonotype itself: One end of the junction is discordant with germline, which a read error may explain. CDR3 amino acids: CAGSLLGGALSVKNTGELFF. The CDR3 DNA sequence: TGTGCCGGCAGCTTATTGGGCGGAGCACTAAGCGTTAAGAACACCGGGGAGCTGTTTTTT. This chain links TRBV7-3 with TRBJ2-2; D is undetermined. Germline V gene lookup returns CDR1 SGHTA and CDR2 FQGTGA. This CDR3 spans 20 amino acids.

The chain couples TRBV30 to TRBJ1-6, with D possibly TRBD1 on 5 matching bases. There are 13 residues in the CDR3. Deletions cut 1 base from V and 14 bases from J, with 15 bases between. Germline CDR1 GTSNPN, CDR2 SVGIG (reference sequence). The CDR3 region is CAWSGGHGGALHF. In DNA, the CDR3 is TGTGCCTGGAGTGGGGGCCATGGAGGGGCCCTCCACTTT.

The table lists this clonotype with a few counts. This sequence joins TRBV10-3 and TRBJ2-1; the D gene is possibly TRBD2 (5 bases). Between the trimmed V and J ends, which lost 6 bases and 0 bases, there was a span of 12 bases. The CDR3 covers 15 residues. The germline CDR1 and CDR2 sequences are ENHRY and SYGVKD. CDR3 DNA: TGTGCCATCAGCACGGGATCCCGCTCCTACAATGAGCAGTTCTTC. Translated, it gives CAISTGSRSYNEQFF.

This clonotype occurred a few times. This rearrangement joins TRBV2 to TRBJ1-4; TRBD1 might be the D (6 bases). There are 14 residues in the CDR3. Germline values: CDR1 SNHLY, CDR2 FYNNEI. The V end lost 4 bases, the J end lost 4 bases, and 10 bases lay between the germline ends. CDR3 DNA sequence: TGTGCCAGCAGTGTCCGAGGGGGTAATGAAAAACTGTTTTTT. This encodes CASSVRGGNEKLFF.

In this sample, this clonotype turned up a few times. V usage is TRBV6-2 or TRBV6-3 and J usage is TRBJ1-6; D possibly corresponds to TRBD1 (5 bases). In germline, CDR1 is MNHEY, CDR2 SVGEGT. V shed 2 bases and J shed 7 bases, with 9 bases lying between them. This CDR3 is built from 14 residues. The CDR3 nucleotides read TGTGCCAGCAGTTACCGTGAGGGGAATTCACCCCTCCACTTT. Translation: CASSYREGNSPLHF.

This clonotype was observed a few times. J is TRBJ2-5 and V is TRBV5-1; D is unclear. CDR1 SGHRS and CDR2 YFSETQ come from the germline V gene. The CDR3 runs to 15 residues. V was clipped by 0 bases and J by 1 base, with 10 bases between them. In DNA form, the CDR3 reads TGCGCCAGCAGCTTGGCCGCGCGGCCCCAAGAGACCCAGTACTTC. Translating gives CASSLAARPQETQYF.

A remark on this clonotype: A clone one base away is much larger, so this may be a read error. The V gene is TRBV4-1, the J gene TRBJ2-5, with D maybe TRBD2 (6 bases). Trimming took off 4 bases at V and 5 bases at J, with 17 bases between the two ends. Germline CDR1 and CDR2: MGHRA and YSYEKL. This CDR3 is 15 amino acids long. Here the CDR3 reads CASSPGLQVDETQYF. The CDR3 DNA reads TGCGCCAGCAGCCCGGGACTGCAAGTCGACGAGACCCAGTACTTC.

The V and J genes are TRBV28 and TRBJ2-1, with D possibly being TRBD2 (6 bases). This CDR3 spans 15 amino acids. V lost 3 bases and J 0 bases, leaving 9 bases between the germline ends. Looked up from germline, CDR1 is MDHEN and CDR2 is SYDVKM. The chain's CDR3 is CASSFGGASYNEQFF. The CDR3 nucleotides are TGTGCCAGCAGTTTCGGAGGGGCCTCCTACAATGAGCAGTTCTTC.

The chain joins TRBV7-2 to TRBJ2-1; 8 nucleotides line up with TRBD1. The CDR3 covers 15 residues. With V trimmed by 1 base and J by 6 bases, 5 bases remained unmatched. Per germline, CDR1 SGHTA and CDR2 FQGNSA. The DNA for the CDR3 is TGTGCCAGCAGCTTAGGGGGACAGGCGACCAATGAGCAGTTCTTC. It translates to CASSLGGQATNEQFF.